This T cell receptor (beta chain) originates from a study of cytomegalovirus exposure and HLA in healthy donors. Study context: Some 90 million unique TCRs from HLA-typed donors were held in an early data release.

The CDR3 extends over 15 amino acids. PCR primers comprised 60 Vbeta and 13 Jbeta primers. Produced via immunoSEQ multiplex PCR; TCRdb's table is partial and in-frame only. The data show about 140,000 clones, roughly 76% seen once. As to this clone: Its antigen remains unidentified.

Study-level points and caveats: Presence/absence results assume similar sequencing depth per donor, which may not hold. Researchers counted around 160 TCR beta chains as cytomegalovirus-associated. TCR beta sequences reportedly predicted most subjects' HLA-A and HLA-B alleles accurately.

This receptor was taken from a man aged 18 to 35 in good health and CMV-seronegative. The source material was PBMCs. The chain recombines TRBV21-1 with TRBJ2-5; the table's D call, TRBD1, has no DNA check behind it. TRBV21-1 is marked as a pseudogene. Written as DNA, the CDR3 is TGTGCCAGCAGCAAAAACAGGACGATCCAAGAGACCCAGTACTTC. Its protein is CASSKNRTIQETQYF.